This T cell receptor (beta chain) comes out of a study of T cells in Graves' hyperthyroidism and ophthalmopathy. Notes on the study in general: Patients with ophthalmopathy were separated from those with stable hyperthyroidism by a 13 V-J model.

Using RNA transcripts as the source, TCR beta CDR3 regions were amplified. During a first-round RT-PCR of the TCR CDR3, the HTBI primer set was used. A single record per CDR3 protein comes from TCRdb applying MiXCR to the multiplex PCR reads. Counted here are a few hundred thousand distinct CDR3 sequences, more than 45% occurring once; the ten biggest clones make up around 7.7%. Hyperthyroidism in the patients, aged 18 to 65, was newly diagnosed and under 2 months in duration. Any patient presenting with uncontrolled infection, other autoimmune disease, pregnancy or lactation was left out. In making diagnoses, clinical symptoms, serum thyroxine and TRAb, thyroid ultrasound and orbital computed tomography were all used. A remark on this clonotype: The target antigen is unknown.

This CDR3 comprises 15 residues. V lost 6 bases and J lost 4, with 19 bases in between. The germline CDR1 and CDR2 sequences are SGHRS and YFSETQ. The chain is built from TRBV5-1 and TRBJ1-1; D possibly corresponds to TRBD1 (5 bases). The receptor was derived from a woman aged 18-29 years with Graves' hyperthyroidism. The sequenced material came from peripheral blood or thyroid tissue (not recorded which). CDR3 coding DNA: TGCGCCAGCAAGGCCCAGGGAGGTCTCCCCACTGAAGCTTTCTTT. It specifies CASKAQGGLPTEAFF.